This TCR beta chain was captured by sequencing in a study of beta chain features in type 1 diabetes. Isolated RNA was reverse transcribed in full, so expressed TCRB transcripts were sequenced. Here immunoSEQ multiplex PCR was the method, and the copy in TCRdb shows in-frame clones only, minus some. The table includes about half a million clones, roughly 11% detected once. The CDR3 runs to 10 residues. Trimming shortened V by 6 bases and J by 4 bases, and 3 bases separated the two germline ends. Germline assignment: CDR1 SNHLY and CDR2 FYNNEI. This clone was detected a few times. This CDR3 is also generated by other DNA sequences in the sample. Purity above 98% was achieved in all sorted populations.

Sequencing was performed on naive CD4+ T cells from blood. This clonotype was sampled from a woman younger than 35 in good health. This chain links TRBV2 with TRBJ2-5; D is ambiguous. In DNA form, the CDR3 reads TGTGCCAGCAGAGTAGAGACCCAGTACTTC. Translated: CASRVETQYF.